This T cell receptor beta chain was sequenced during a study of cytomegalovirus exposure and HLA in healthy donors. The overall study: Genotyping of under 500 donors showed that about 79% belonged to the Caucasian-associated ancestry cluster.

A remark on this clone: Its specificity is unknown.

Study-wide findings and caveats: A list of 150 to 200 TCR beta chains associated with cytomegalovirus was given.

Primers: 60 Vbeta forward and 13 Jbeta reverse. Assay: immunoSEQ multiplex PCR; the TCRdb copy retains only in-frame clones and omits some. The ten top clones account for around 5.3%, within a sample of fewer than 70,000 clones. The sequence derives from a man younger than 45 in good health and CMV-seropositive. The sequenced sample was PBMCs.

In DNA form, the CDR3 reads TGCGCCAGCAGCCAGGTTGACAGGGTTTTTGGCTACACCTTC. Its translation: CASSQVDRVFGYTF. V gene TRBV4-1 combines with J gene TRBJ1-2; 7 bases are a match to TRBD1. With 3 bases clipped from V and 7 bases from J, the junction kept 8 bases outside the gene matches. The CDR3 totals 14 residues. Germline CDR1 is MGHRA and CDR2 is YSYEKL.